This T cell receptor beta chain was profiled in a study of shared clonotypes between healthy human individuals. About the research overall: The donor pool was made up of two women and three men aged 18 to 49. CD4 naive and CD4 memory each took three plates per donor, while CD8 naive took two and CD8 memory one.

TCRdb's table, derived via immunoSEQ multiplex PCR, lists solely in-frame clones and lacks some. The sample consists of under 2.5 million clones, approximately 90% of them appearing once. The study, taken as a whole, reports: Since donors were few, the genetic and exposure-history diversity represented was limited.

Trimming shortened V by 8 bases and J by 5 bases, and 17 bases separated the two germline ends. Germline loops: CDR1 MDHEN, CDR2 SYDVKM. The CDR3 sequence is 14 residues long. About this clone: Its cognate antigen is unknown.

The TCR was taken from a man aged 18 to 30 in good health. Some clones in this sample may be carry-over from other donors' samples. V and J are TRBV28 and TRBJ2-3; D is ambiguous. Sequenced input: naive CD4+ T cells from PBMCs. The subset: CD45RA+ positively selected. This CDR3 reads CASLSSPALDTQYF. CDR3 sequence (DNA): TGTGCCAGCCTTTCCAGCCCGGCTTTAGATACGCAGTATTTT. The whole variable domain, remainder taken from reference TRBV28 and TRBJ2-3, is DVKVTQSSRYLVKRTGEKVFLECVQDMDHENMFWYRQDPGLGLRLIYFSYDVKMKEKGDIPEGYSVSREKKERFSLILESASTNQTSMYLCASLSSPALDTQYFGPGTRLTVL.